The rows below give T cell receptor beta chains drawn from one sample of a study of T cell repertoires in cytomegalovirus infection. TCRdb analysed the reads with MiXCR anew, one entry per CDR3 protein. The table lists a few hundred thousand distinct CDR3 sequences, about 17% of them singletons. What was sequenced was CD8+ T cells from PBMCs. The receptors were sampled from a human donor in good health (CMV status not recorded). Some clones in this sample may be carry-over from other donors' samples. Both conserved end residues are part of each CDR3. D genes are given only for firm matches. Expanded clones are given a class, and other clones once, few, many or no size at all.

V gene	clone size	J gene	D gene	CDR3 protein	CDR3 DNA
TRBV7-9	.	TRBJ2-7	.	CASSLEGLEQYF	TGTGCCAGCAGCCTGGAGGGGCTCGAGCAGTACTTC
TRBV6-2/TRBV6-3	.	TRBJ2-1	.	CASSYSSGYLYNEQFF	TGTGCCAGCAGTTACTCGAGCGGGTATCTATACAATGAGCAGTTCTTC
TRBV28	few	TRBJ2-1	.	CASSHSTHEQFF	TGTGCCAGCAGTCACTCCACGCATGAGCAGTTCTTC
TRBV7-8	many	TRBJ2-1	TRBD2	CASSLASSGVNNEQFF	TGTGCCAGCAGCTTAGCGAGTAGCGGGGTTAACAATGAGCAGTTCTTC
TRBV6-2/TRBV6-3	few	TRBJ1-1	.	CASARNTEAFF	TGTGCCAGCGCTAGGAACACTGAAGCTTTCTTT
TRBV4-1	.	TRBJ1-1	TRBD1	CASSQEDRGWTEAFF	TGCGCCAGCAGCCAAGAGGACAGGGGGTGGACTGAAGCTTTCTTT
TRBV7-8	few	TRBJ2-1	TRBD1	CASSTTGERWVEQFF	TGTGCCAGCAGCACGACAGGGGAGAGGTGGGTTGAGCAGTTCTTC
TRBV5-4	.	TRBJ2-7	.	CASSPSSSPGEQYF	TGTGCCAGCAGCCCGTCTTCCTCACCGGGGGAGCAGTACTTC
TRBV5-6	.	TRBJ2-1	TRBD1	CASSSRDSGYNEQFF	TGTGCCAGCAGCTCCCGGGACAGCGGCTACAATGAGCAGTTCTTC
TRBV14	.	TRBJ2-5	.	CASSQGSRETQYF	TGTGCCAGCAGCCAAGGCAGCAGGGAGACCCAGTACTTC
TRBV28	many	TRBJ2-7	.	CASSLSLAGHEQYF	TGTGCCAGCAGTTTATCATTGGCGGGACACGAGCAGTACTTC
TRBV12-5	many	TRBJ1-5	TRBD1	CASGLDRQGERQPQHF	TGTGCTAGTGGTTTGGATCGACAGGGCGAAAGACAGCCCCAGCATTTT
TRBV14	.	TRBJ2-7	.	CASSQYAGYEQYF	TGTGCCAGCAGCCAATATGCAGGTTACGAGCAGTACTTC
TRBV7-9	many	TRBJ2-3	.	CASVGGPLGNTQYF	TGTGCCAGTGTCGGGGGGCCCCTTGGAAATACGCAGTATTTT
TRBV7-9	few	TRBJ1-1	.	CAKNLERGWTEAFF	TGTGCCAAAAACTTAGAGAGGGGTTGGACTGAAGCTTTCTTT
TRBV5-1	.	TRBJ2-7	TRBD1	CASSLAWDRGYEQYF	TGCGCCAGCAGCTTGGCCTGGGACAGGGGCTACGAGCAGTACTTC
TRBV12-3/TRBV12-4	.	TRBJ1-1	.	CASSLTPEGTEAFF	TGTGCCAGCAGTTTGACTCCTGAGGGGACTGAAGCTTTCTTT
TRBV2	.	TRBJ2-2	.	CASTIGASNTGELFF	TGTGCCAGCACCATAGGGGCCTCGAACACCGGGGAGCTGTTTTTT
TRBV19	many	TRBJ1-1	.	CASSIPGLNTEAFF	TGTGCCAGTAGTATCCCAGGTCTGAACACTGAAGCTTTCTTT
TRBV7-2	many	TRBJ2-1	.	CASSLDSWGLLNEQFF	TGTGCCAGCAGCTTAGATTCTTGGGGGTTGCTCAATGAGCAGTTCTTC
TRBV29-1	.	TRBJ2-7	.	CSVEEAFGGREQYF	TGCAGCGTTGAAGAAGCCTTTGGGGGGCGCGAGCAGTACTTC
TRBV9	few	TRBJ2-7	.	CASSVGGQSYEQYF	TGTGCCAGCAGCGTCGGGGGTCAGTCCTACGAGCAGTACTTC
TRBV4-1	few	TRBJ1-3	.	CASSPFPLGQNEAGNTIYF	TGCGCCAGCAGCCCTTTCCCACTTGGACAGAACGAAGCCGGAAACACCATATATTTT
TRBV7-2	.	TRBJ2-7	TRBD1	CASSLGWLRGTGDYEQYF	TGTGCCAGCAGCTTAGGATGGCTCCGGGGGACAGGAGACTACGAGCAGTACTTC
TRBV29-1	.	TRBJ2-1	TRBD2	CSVEGSGGALYNEQFF	TGCAGCGTTGAAGGGAGCGGGGGGGCTCTGTACAATGAGCAGTTCTTC
TRBV7-9	many	TRBJ2-7	TRBD1	CASSDGTDSYEQYF	TGTGCCAGCAGTGACGGGACAGACTCCTACGAGCAGTACTTC
TRBV6-5	many	TRBJ1-2	.	CASRHYRANYGYTF	TGTGCCAGCAGGCACTACAGGGCTAACTATGGCTACACCTTC
TRBV28	.	TRBJ1-6	.	CASSLSPGSLHNSPLHF	TGTGCCAGCAGTTTATCGCCGGGTTCGCTGCATAATTCACCCCTCCACTTT
TRBV7-2	many	TRBJ1-2	TRBD1	CASSFPGTDYGYTF	TGTGCCAGCAGCTTTCCGGGGACAGACTATGGCTACACCTTC
TRBV6-1	few	TRBJ1-2	.	CASSEGGKNYGYTF	TGTGCCAGCAGTGAAGGGGGAAAAAACTATGGCTACACCTTC
TRBV7-2	many	TRBJ1-2	.	CASTPPEGGTNDGYTF	TGTGCCAGCACACCCCCGGAGGGAGGAACAAACGATGGCTACACCTTC
TRBV28	few	TRBJ2-7	TRBD1	CASSLLTGGTYEQYF	TGTGCCAGCAGTTTATTAACAGGGGGCACCTACGAGCAGTACTTC
TRBV4-3	many	TRBJ2-6	.	CASSQLEGSGANVLTF	TGCGCCAGCAGCCAGTTGGAGGGCTCTGGGGCCAACGTCCTGACTTTC
TRBV2	many	TRBJ1-1	.	CASPPGRGTEAFF	TGTGCCAGTCCACCTGGAAGGGGTACTGAAGCTTTCTTT
TRBV20-1	few	TRBJ2-3	TRBD2	CSASRTSGGADTQYF	TGCAGTGCTAGTCGGACTAGCGGGGGGGCGGATACGCAGTATTTT
TRBV5-1	.	TRBJ2-1	TRBD1	CASSSPGQGSYNEQFF	TGCGCCAGCAGCTCCCCGGGACAGGGTTCCTACAATGAGCAGTTCTTC
TRBV6-1	many	TRBJ1-2	.	CASFWGGYTF	TGTGCCAGCTTTTGGGGTGGCTACACCTTC
TRBV2	many	TRBJ2-1	TRBD2	CASSEDGGADNEQFF	TGTGCCAGCAGCGAAGACGGGGGGGCCGACAATGAGCAGTTCTTC
TRBV20-1	few	TRBJ2-5	.	CSAYSGSMAGETQYF	TGCAGTGCTTACTCCGGGTCCATGGCGGGGGAGACCCAGTACTTC
TRBV7-2	many	TRBJ1-2	TRBD1	CASSPIDRGYSYGYTF	TGTGCCAGCAGCCCAATCGACAGGGGGTATTCCTATGGCTACACCTTC
TRBV14	many	TRBJ2-1	.	CASSQVSQSPYNEQFF	TGTGCCAGCAGCCAAGTGTCGCAATCCCCCTACAATGAGCAGTTCTTC
TRBV7-2	many	TRBJ1-2	TRBD1	CASSLWDRTLLNYGYTF	TGTGCCAGCAGCTTATGGGACAGAACCCTCTTAAACTATGGCTACACCTTC
TRBV20-1	.	TRBJ2-3	.	CSARDFNGDSTDTQYF	TGCAGTGCTAGAGATTTCAACGGAGACAGCACAGATACGCAGTATTTT
TRBV15	once	TRBJ2-4	.	CATSSPGAKNIQYF	TGTGCCACCAGCTCGCCGGGGGCCAAAAACATTCAGTACTTC